This T cell receptor (beta chain) was sequenced for a study of cytomegalovirus exposure and HLA in healthy donors. Broader study findings: The authors listed over 150 TCR beta chains as cytomegalovirus-associated.

Separation from the roughly 690-subject first cohort characterized the roughly 120-subject validation cohort, to which the donors belonged. As concerns this clone: No antigen is known for it.

Produced via immunoSEQ multiplex PCR; TCRdb's table is partial and in-frame only. Found here are around 200,000 clones, about 86% of them singletons; the top ten hold 2.8%. The clonotype originates from a young woman in good health and CMV-seropositive. Specimen: PBMCs.

The CDR3 region is CASGTGAYNEQFF. As DNA, the CDR3 is TGTGCCAGTGGGACAGGGGCCTACAATGAGCAGTTCTTC. The chain is built from TRBV2 and TRBJ2-1, with 10 bases matching TRBD1. CDR3 length: 13 residues. Germline V gene data show CDR1 as SNHLY and CDR2 as FYNNEI. With 9 bases clipped from V and 2 bases from J, the junction kept 1 base outside the gene matches.